This T cell receptor beta chain emerged from a study of T cell responses to AZD1222 COVID-19 vaccine. Study findings and constraints: Donor demographics were predominantly white British with a female majority; clonal diversity may be underestimated. Reportedly, nearly half of unique spike TCRs recognized epitopes outside B.1.351/B.1.1.7 mutations. There were vaccine-associated CD4 TCRs across spike, dominant at 160-218 and 743-854.

Libraries were prepared by immunoSEQ multiplex PCR; TCRdb keeps only in-frame clonotypes and omits some of them. The data show 200,000 or so clones, 80% to 95% seen once. Second-dose timings of about 4 or about 12 weeks were pooled. Worth noting for this clone: As yet, its antigen is unknown.

The V end was cut by 3 bases, the J end by 2 bases, with 16 bases between. Looked up from germline, CDR1 is LGHDT and CDR2 is YNNKEL (reference sequence). The CDR3 consists of 16 residues. The sequence came from an adult who received the AZD1222 COVID-19 vaccine. Specimen: peripheral blood, collected 28 days after the second AZD1222 dose. V usage is TRBV3-1 (or the pseudogene TRBV3-2) and J usage is TRBJ2-5; tentative D call: TRBD2 (5 bases). The CDR3 spells CASSHKTASGQETQYF. In nucleotides, the CDR3 is TGTGCCAGCAGCCATAAAACGGCGAGCGGACAAGAGACCCAGTACTTC.